Listed below are T cell receptor beta chains from one sample, sequenced in a study of metastatic and nonmetastatic thyroid tumors. TCRdb redid the clone calls on the PCR reads using MiXCR. The sample has about 33,000 clones, 18% seen once. The sample consisted of blood. These receptors were collected from a male donor with papillary thyroid cancer or a benign thyroid nodule (not recorded which). Some clones in this sample may be carry-over from other donors' samples. Both conserved end residues are part of each CDR3. The D gene is left open where the match is weak. Some rows mark clone size as missing; the rest say once, few, many or name a class of expanded clone.

V gene	D gene	clone size	CDR3 length	J gene	CDR3 DNA	CDR3 protein
TRBV5-4	NA	NA	12	TRBJ1-1	TGTGCCAGCAGCGGGGAGGGGAATGAAGCTTTCTTT	CASSGEGNEAFF
TRBV12-3/TRBV12-4	NA	NA	13	TRBJ2-5	TGTGCCAGCACTACAGCCACCCAAGAGACCCAGTACTTC	CASTTATQETQYF
TRBV11-2	NA	NA	13	TRBJ1-1	TGTGCCAGCTCGAGTAAAGGGATCACTGAAGCTTTCTTT	CASSSKGITEAFF
TRBV2	NA	few	18	TRBJ2-5	TGTGCCAGCAGTGAAGATTACCCGGGACGGAGCCAACCAGAGACCCAGTACTTC	CASSEDYPGRSQPETQYF
TRBV7-9	NA	many	15	TRBJ2-1	TGTGCCAGCAGCTTAGCCAACTCGGGTAACAATGAGCAGTTCTTC	CASSLANSGNNEQFF
TRBV6-1	NA	few	15	TRBJ1-5	TGTGCCAGCAGCCCCCGGAACAGTGAGGAATCGCCCCAGCATTTT	CASSPRNSEESPQHF
TRBV5-8	NA	many	11	TRBJ1-5	TGTGCCAGCAGCCTCAATCAGCCCCAGCATTTT	CASSLNQPQHF
TRBV19	TRBD1	NA	15	TRBJ1-1	TGTGCCAACACCCCAGGGACAGATTCGAACGCTGAAGCTTTCTTT	CANTPGTDSNAEAFF
TRBV29-1	NA	many	13	TRBJ2-2	TGCAGCGTTGCAGGGATTAGCACCGGGGAGCTGTTTTTT	CSVAGISTGELFF
TRBV6-1	TRBD2	NA	14	TRBJ2-1	TGTGCCAGCAGCCCGACTAGCCCCTACAATGAGCAGTTCTTC	CASSPTSPYNEQFF
TRBV6-1	TRBD1	NA	15	TRBJ1-2	TGTGCCAGCAGTGAAGCGCAGTCAGGGGGCTATGGCTACACCTTC	CASSEAQSGGYGYTF
TRBV3-1	NA	many	14	TRBJ2-1	TGTGCCAGCAGCCAAGATGCCGCGGGCAATGAGCAGTTCTTC	CASSQDAAGNEQFF
TRBV6-2/TRBV6-3	TRBD2	NA	13	TRBJ2-2	TGTGCCAGCGCGCCAGCGGGGGGCGGGGAGCTGTTTTTT	CASAPAGGGELFF
TRBV11-2	TRBD1	many	14	TRBJ1-1	TGTGCCAGCAGCTTAGAAGACAGGGGGCTTGTAGCTTTCTTT	CASSLEDRGLVAFF
TRBV5-1	TRBD2	many	16	TRBJ2-7	TGCGCCAGCAGCGTACTACCTAGCGGTGGGCTGAACGAGCAGTACTTC	CASSVLPSGGLNEQYF
TRBV6-1	TRBD1	many	15	TRBJ2-5	TGTGCCAGCAGTGAAGGGACAGGGTTCCCAGAGACCCAGTACTTC	CASSEGTGFPETQYF
TRBV20-1	TRBD2	medium-sized	16	TRBJ2-5	TGCAGTGCTAGAGCGGATAGCGGGGGGTTTGAGTGGACCCAGTACTTC	CSARADSGGFEWTQYF
TRBV6-2/TRBV6-3	NA	NA	14	TRBJ1-5	TGTGACAGCAGCACTAGCTTGATCAATCTGCCCCAGCATTTT	CDSSTSLINLPQHF
TRBV28	NA	many	15	TRBJ2-3	TGTGCCAGTACTAACAGGGATCCTAGCACAGATACGCAGTATTTT	CASTNRDPSTDTQYF
TRBV2	NA	NA	13	TRBJ2-2	TGTGCCAGCAGCGTCGGGTACACCGGGGAGCTGTTTTTT	CASSVGYTGELFF
TRBV9	TRBD1	many	14	TRBJ1-2	TGTGCCAGCAGCGGACCGACAGGGGAAGCTGGCTACACCTTC	CASSGPTGEAGYTF
TRBV30	NA	NA	15	TRBJ1-1	TGTGCCTGGGTCCCAGGCTCGGCAGGAGGGACTGAAGCTTTCTTT	CAWVPGSAGGTEAFF
TRBV9	NA	NA	13	TRBJ1-2	TGTGCCAGCAGCGTAGAGGGACACGATGGCTACACCTTC	CASSVEGHDGYTF
TRBV6-1	NA	many	15	TRBJ1-5	TGTGCCAGCACCCCTTACCGAGACGGCAATCAGCCCCAGCATTTT	CASTPYRDGNQPQHF
TRBV6-1	TRBD1	NA	15	TRBJ1-2	TGTGCCAGCAGCCTCCTCTGTACAGGGGACTATGGCTACACCTTC	CASSLLCTGDYGYTF
TRBV20-1	TRBD2	many	14	TRBJ2-3	TGCAGTGCCCAGACTAGCGGGGGGTTAGATACGCAGTATTTT	CSAQTSGGLDTQYF
TRBV11-2	TRBD2	NA	16	TRBJ2-1	TGTGCCAGCAGCTTTGGACTAGCGGTCTCCTACAATGAGCAGTTCTTC	CASSFGLAVSYNEQFF
TRBV5-1	NA	many	14	TRBJ1-2	TGCGCCAGCAGCTTGAGGGCAGGGCTCAATGGCTACACCTTC	CASSLRAGLNGYTF
TRBV20-1	TRBD1	many	15	TRBJ2-2	TGCAGTGCCCGGAGACAGGGATCAACATCCGGGGAGCTGTTTTTT	CSARRQGSTSGELFF
TRBV2	TRBD2	NA	13	TRBJ2-7	TGTGCCAGCAGTCCGGGACTATCTGAGTCCGGGTACTTC	CASSPGLSESGYF
TRBV5-6	NA	many	14	TRBJ2-1	TGTGCCAGCAGCTTGCACGGACCCTTAAATGAGCAGTTCTTC	CASSLHGPLNEQFF
TRBV19	NA	medium-sized	14	TRBJ2-1	TGTGCCAGTAAACAAAAGGAGGGTTACAGTGAGCAGTTCTTC	CASKQKEGYSEQFF
TRBV28	NA	few	15	TRBJ1-6	TGTGCCAGCAGTTTGGGGGGGGCTTATAATTCACACATCCACTTT	CASSLGGAYNSHIHF
TRBV28	NA	few	17	TRBJ2-1	TGTGCCAGCAGTTTTCCTACACCCCGTTCGAGATACAATGAGCAGTTCTTC	CASSFPTPRSRYNEQFF
TRBV28	TRBD1	few	16	TRBJ2-2	TGTGCCAGCAGTTTCCTCGGACAGGGGTCGGACGGGGAGCTGTTTTTT	CASSFLGQGSDGELFF
TRBV6-5	TRBD2	few	16	TRBJ2-7	TGTGCCAGCAGCACTCCCTCGCTAGCGGGAGATACCGAGCAGTACTTC	CASSTPSLAGDTEQYF
TRBV5-1	NA	many	14	TRBJ2-6	TGCGCCAGCAGCGGGAGCTCTGGGGCCAACGTCCTGACTTTC	CASSGSSGANVLTF
TRBV5-1	NA	NA	16	TRBJ1-5	TGCGCCAGCAGTTTACTCCCGGGACATAGCAATCAGCCCCAGCATTTT	CASSLLPGHSNQPQHF
TRBV6-5	NA	NA	15	TRBJ1-2	TGTGCCAGCAGTTACAGGGGAATCCGGGGCTATGGCTACACCTTC	CASSYRGIRGYGYTF
TRBV7-9	NA	many	12	TRBJ2-7	TGTGCCAGCAGCGGAGGCTCCTACGAGCAGTACTTC	CASSGGSYEQYF
TRBV9	TRBD2	many	15	TRBJ2-7	TGTGCCAGCAGCGTAGCTAGCGGGAGTATGTACGAGCAGTACTTC	CASSVASGSMYEQYF
TRBV27	NA	NA	11	TRBJ2-7	TGTGCCGCGGGATTAAGGAACGAGCAGTACTTC	CAAGLRNEQYF